This T cell receptor (beta chain) was captured by sequencing in a study of T-cell memory formation after mild COVID-19 (dated by TCRdb to the early 2020s). For context, the study as a whole: TCR sequence clusters from the two donors were found to be largely donor specific. Two young, previously healthy adult volunteers, one female and one male, were included in the cohort. Longitudinal TCRalpha and TCRbeta repertoire sequencing tracked T-cell clones expanding and contracting after mild COVID-19 in two donors.

V and J are truncated by 1 base and 6 bases respectively, leaving an intervening sequence of 18 bases. Taken from cysteine to phenylalanine, the CDR3 has 17 residues. Only CDR3 DNA is held: 51 bases, read in frame from base 1. Taken from the germline V gene, the CDR1 and CDR2 loops are MNHEY and SVGEGT. Ficoll-Paque density gradient centrifugation was the method used to isolate PBMCs. Sequenced on an Illumina NovaSeq 6000. cDNA libraries for TCRalpha and TCRbeta were prepared by 5'RACE using constant-segment primers, with sample barcodes and unique molecular identifiers added. Trizol reagent was used to extract RNA from every sample. Libraries were amplified in two PCR steps, with a second sample barcode and Illumina TruSeq adapters added in the second step. Libraries were sequenced on an Illumina NovaSeq with 2 x 150 bp paired-end reads. As for the authors' bioinformatics: Reads were demultiplexed and collapsed into UMI-guided consensus sequences with migec v1.2.7. Using mixcr v2.1.11, UMI consensuses were aligned to TRA and TRB V and J templates and then assembled into clonotypes. Clonotypes were classified as expanded or contracted when called significant by both edgeR and NoisET, with noise models trained on biological replicates. For edgeR calls, the thresholds were a false discovery rate-adjusted p below 0.01 and a log2 fold-change of 1. As an exploratory analysis of dynamics, PCA with hierarchical clustering was applied to max-normalized trajectories of the 1000 most abundant clonotypes. The CD4 or CD8 phenotype of responding clones was assigned using the separately sequenced CD4+ and CD8+ repertoires. Starting from the raw public reads, TCRdb applied fastp trimming at Q25, assembled clones with MiXCR and retained in-frame beta chains. Identical CDR3 proteins give one entry, which carries the most common genes and DNA. The V and J calls and clone size come from TCRdb's table, not from the authors' own analysis. For this sample the table gives under 200,000 distinct CDR3 sequences, of which 9.5% to 13% were detected only once. The biggest ten clones account for more than 3.5% of the sample.

About this clonotype itself: No cognate antigen has been identified for it. Base quality data are lacking; no much larger clone is found one base away.

Findings and caveats that apply to the study as a whole: Contracting CD4+ clones appeared mostly in the CM and EM memory subsets, whereas CD8+ clones were enriched in EMRA. The second-wave clones that peaked on day 37 were not confirmed to be SARS-CoV-2 specific. Only a couple of mild cases were covered by the study, and larger cohorts that include severe cases with pre-infection samples were considered necessary. Some responding clones were found in pre-infection memory, which suggests that pre-existing cross-reactive memory T cells took part in the SARS-CoV-2 response. Balanced CD4/CD8 phenotypes were observed for clones contracting from day 15 to 85, whereas a bias towards CD4+ was observed for a second wave of clones expanding from day 15 to 37.

The chain joins TRBV6-2 or TRBV6-3 to TRBJ2-2, with no reliable assignment of the D segment. The receptor comes from a young man who had mild COVID-19 (a few samples of this study predate the infection). The sample titles of this study are shuffled in the database, so cell type and time point are left out; the donor was told from shared clones. Material: PBMCs or a T cell subset sorted from them (not recorded which). The encoded CDR3 is CASSYFAGRVTSGELFF. The DNA is as follows: TGTGCCAGCAGTTACTTCGCCGGCCGCGTGACCTCCGGGGAGCTGTTTTTT.